This T cell receptor beta chain was identified in a study of shared clonotypes between healthy human individuals. Some clones are missing from TCRdb's copy, which holds only in-frame ones; the method was immunoSEQ multiplex PCR. Of about 380,000 clones in the sample, 90% to 98% were seen once. This CDR3 is built from 15 residues. The V gene's germline CDR1 is MGHRA and CDR2 YSYEKL. Trimming shortened V by 4 bases and J by 2 bases, and 15 bases separated the two germline ends. Source material: memory CD8+ T cells sorted from blood. Subset described: CD45RO+ cells pooled with CCR7-negative TemRA cells. The clonotype originates from a man younger than 45 in good health. The chain joins TRBV4-1 to TRBJ2-7; D is possibly TRBD2 (6 bases). The DNA of the CDR3 is TGCGCCAGCAGCCTCCGAGCGGGTGGGGCCTACGAGCAGTACTTC. Translating it yields CASSLRAGGAYEQYF.